This T cell receptor beta chain was recovered during a study of cytomegalovirus exposure and HLA in healthy donors. Study-level background: A prior analysis found some 110 million unique TCR beta sequences from some 200 million T cells. Study-wide results and limits: Productive rates of about 90% or about 30% were seen for most TCR beta V segments in an earlier analysis. One later analysis reportedly identified an Asian-associated ancestry cluster that showed fewer N-insertions than the roughly 640-donor mean.

With regard to this clone: The antigen is undetermined.

In the PCR, 60 Vbeta and 13 Jbeta primers were used. TCRdb's table, derived via immunoSEQ multiplex PCR, lists solely in-frame clones and lacks some. The profile covers around 110,000 clones, with 70% to 80% appearing a single time and about 2% taken by the ten largest. This TCR was sampled from a man between 18 and 35 years old in good health and CMV-seronegative. Sequencing input: PBMCs.

CDR3 sequence reads: CASSLVLQETQYF. In DNA, the CDR3 is TGCGCCAGCAGCTTGGTCCTGCAAGAGACCCAGTACTTC. V and J are TRBV5-1 and TRBJ2-5, with no clear D. With 0 bases removed from V and 2 bases from J, the gap between germline ends came to 5 bases. Germline V gives CDR1 SGHRS, CDR2 YFSETQ. The CDR3 covers 13 residues. Using reference TRBV5-1 and TRBJ2-5 for the parts outside the CDR3, the full variable domain is KAGVTQTPRYLIKTRGQQVTLSCSPISGHRSVSWYQQTPGQGLQFLFEYFSETQRNKGNFPGRFSGRQFSNSRSEMNVSTLELGDSALYLCASSLVLQETQYFGPGTRLLVL.